This entry features one TCR beta chain sequence. The data were obtained in a study of blood T cell repertoires in COVID-19. CDR3 length: 15 residues. Trimming removed 3 bases from V and 4 bases from J; junction bases left unmatched: 2. In germline, CDR1 is LNHDA, CDR2 SQIVND (reference sequence). Repertoires were generated with immunoSEQ multiplex PCR, while TCRdb's copy carries only in-frame clones and drops some. The sample has under 300,000 clones, 83% seen once. This chain uses TRBV19 with TRBJ2-7; TRBD2 matches 14 bases. Sequenced material: peripheral blood. This sequence originates from a man aged 80 or over with acute or convalescent COVID-19. The CDR3 DNA reads TGTGCCAGTAGTATCGGGACTAGCGGGAGTTACGAGCAGTACTTC. It yields the protein CASSIGTSGSYEQYF.